This T cell receptor beta chain was sequenced in a study of T cells after yellow fever vaccination. Across the whole study: Preparation of the low-cell-number fractions used SMART-Seq v4 Ultra Low Input. The study's findings and limits: Booster sampling recovered most clones from primary vaccination (around 96% CD4, approximately 90% CD8).

V was trimmed by 0 bases and J by 13 bases, leaving 10 bases between them. The CDR3 extends over 13 amino acids. The V gene's germline CDR1 is LGHDT and CDR2 YNNKEL (reference sequence). As TCR cDNA was made by 5'RACE template switching, a universal primer site and UMIs were added. MiXCR, applied by TCRdb to the 5' RACE reads, yields one record per CDR3 protein. The sample shows some 240,000 distinct CDR3 sequences, approximately 3% of them seen only once. This clonotype was detected only a few times. Its antigen is undetermined. This material consisted of CD4+ T cells sorted from PBMCs, taken 10 days after the yellow fever booster vaccination. V is TRBV3-1 and J is TRBJ1-6; D unresolved. This clonotype originated in a man between 18 and 35 years old who received the YFV17D yellow fever vaccine. CDR3 in amino acids: CASSQDLGSPLHF. Here the CDR3 DNA reads TGTGCCAGCAGCCAAGATCTGGGGAGCCCCCTCCACTTT.